This TCR beta chain was identified during a study of cytomegalovirus exposure and HLA in healthy donors listed by TCRdb under 2017. For the wider study: An earlier analysis of roughly 610 of the donors reported about 260 Gb of sequence data and 117 million unique TCR beta sequences obtained from about 179 million T cells. Approximately 310 gigabases of sequencing data and tens of millions of unique TCR sequences were included in an early release covering several hundred HLA-typed donors. Four to six DR-DQ haplotypes were handled as single units for association and clustering because linkage in the cohort was strong. A separate validation cohort of some 130 different subjects was used in addition to the approximately 610-subject first cohort. High-throughput TCR immunosequencing, statistical association of individual TCRs with disease status, and machine learning were combined to predict cytomegalovirus infection status. Donor age, sex, ethnicity and CMV serostatus were compiled together with the repertoire data. Typing coverage varied by locus: about 629-640 donors for A, B, C, DRB1 and DQB1; roughly 510 for DQA1; about 570 for DPA1; roughly 450 for DPB1. A later genetic analysis used genome-wide SNP genotypes for about 60% of the roughly 700 donors, treating that subset as a discovery cohort. A later analysis re-examined previously published TCR beta repertoires from 500 to 700 donors and added high-resolution HLA genotyping to investigate patterns of TCR occurrence. Rather than using new phenotypic data, the later analysis identified candidate immune exposures from TCR beta sequences and from how often those sequences occurred across donors. HLA typing covered class I and class II loci at four-digit resolution. The study used immunosequencing to profile the T cell repertoires of 666 subjects and linked those repertoires to cytomegalovirus serostatus. Across 300 to 400 genotyped donors of the cohort, an average of roughly 250,000 unique TCR beta nucleotide sequences per donor were sequenced, and around 20% of those sequences were non-productive. The genetic ancestry cluster associated with self-reported Caucasian donors included 80% to 90% of the roughly 410 genotyped donors. The study was designed to test whether signatures of past pathogen exposure could be identified by cataloging public T cell receptors. All discovery cohort repertoires had been generated using a single sequencing platform. In an earlier analysis of more than 550 of the donors, high-throughput TCR beta sequencing was used to judge whether each TCR beta V gene segment behaved as functional or pseudogenic.

This clone was recorded only once. The clone's antigen remains unknown. Base qualities are missing; no much larger clone stands one base away. The paper as a whole reports these results and caveats: A later genetic analysis reported fewer N-insertions in productive TCRs among donors in an Asian-associated ancestry cluster than the roughly 700-donor mean. This cohort had only TCR beta chains sequenced, and the lack of alpha or paired-chain data limited which features could be detected. CMV serostatus was the only immune exposure information available for the cohort. V-gene and J-gene trimming of TCR beta chains was associated with a missense DCLRE1C variant in a later genetic analysis, and the association was replicated in an independent cohort. A later analysis found that TCR association rates varied across HLA loci, with DRB1 alleles showing the most associated TCRs and HLA-C alleles the fewest. Sequencing depth was assumed to be roughly uniform across donors in the presence/absence analyses, though that assumption may not hold. HLA typing was unavailable for some donors at each locus, so association tests used only the typed subset. Correlated functional status among segregating V segments might be attributable to linkage disequilibrium, but an unknown experimental factor could not be ruled out. Most TCR sequences were observed very rarely across donors, whereas some public TCRs were present in many individuals. A few of the identified cytomegalovirus-associated TCR beta chains were confirmed in vitro to be specific for cytomegalovirus antigens. The authors suggested that the approach could potentially be generalized to other disease states and immunological phenotypes. The classifier was reported to diagnose cytomegalovirus status with high specificity and sensitivity in both the original and validation cohorts. A further reported finding was that TCR beta sequences accurately predicted the HLA-A and HLA-B alleles for most subjects in the first cohort. A later analysis found that most CMV-associated TCR beta chains appeared HLA-restricted, with HLA associations seemingly driven largely by CMV exposure. When HLA alleles, especially DR and DQ, strongly co-occurred, attributing TCR associations to individual alleles was difficult. The sequencing pipeline was judged likely to have produced a cluster of highly shared sequence variants as a technical artifact. Compared with equally common non-associated chains, HLA-associated TCR beta chains in a later analysis were more clonally expanded and had lower generation probabilities. Specific HLA alleles were associated with 15,000 to 20,000 TCR beta sequences at a false discovery rate of 0.05 in a later analysis. Some IMGT-functional V segments, including TRBV6-2 and TRBV6-3, could not be distinguished by the 87-base-pair reads and were therefore excluded. The study gave a list of around 170 TCR beta chains associated with cytomegalovirus. An earlier analysis of approximately 570 of the donors showed that most TCR beta V segments appeared in productive rearrangements either about 87% or about 30% of the time, which broadly matched IMGT annotations. Seventeen rarely observed V segments, including chromosome 9 orphons, were excluded from the earlier analysis of some 590 of the donors because counts were too low. Several of the top co-occurrence clusters appeared to be linked to parvovirus B19, influenza, CMV and Epstein-Barr virus, according to a later analysis.

In total, more than 500 healthy bone marrow donors made up the cohort. Cohort members were all nominally healthy when sampled, although unrecorded immune exposures were likely present. The donor was CMV seronegative and belonged to the group of roughly 330 seronegative cohort members. A peripheral blood sample was provided by each donor, and peripheral blood mononuclear cells were used for TCR beta sequencing. The Qiagen DNeasy Blood Extraction Kit was used to extract genomic DNA from the blood cell samples. V was cut back by 3 bases and J by 7 bases, leaving a gap of 12 bases between them. The CDR3 measures 14 amino acids from cysteine to phenylalanine. This entry keeps only the CDR3 DNA: 42 bases, framed from base 1. For CDR1 and CDR2, the germline V gene lists KGHSH and LQKENI. The library was generated by the immunoSEQ multiplex PCR assay. For the multiplex PCR, a mixture combining 60 forward primers for TCR Vbeta segments and 13 reverse primers for TCR Jbeta segments was used. The CDR3 region of rearranged TCR beta genes was amplified from genomic DNA with a multiplex PCR assay. Amplified TCR beta libraries were sequenced as 87-base-pair reads on the Illumina HiSeq System. The original pipeline was this. A later analysis tallied around 87 million unique TCR beta chains across the 666 repertoires, and roughly 11 million of those chains were shared by two or more donors. Raw reads were error-corrected and collapsed into unique sequences with a nearest-neighbor algorithm that merged closely related sequences to remove PCR and sequencing errors. V, D and J gene segments were assigned by aligning CDR3 sequences to IMGT reference sequences. For a sequence to be retained, at least a six-nucleotide match to both a V gene segment and a J gene segment was required. Rearrangements were called productive when the CDR3 lacked stop codons and stayed in frame with V and J; all others were non-productive. Following IMGT convention, CDR3 was defined as the stretch from the second conserved V-encoded cysteine to the conserved J-encoded phenylalanine. The earlier analysis of some 540 of the donors excluded any sequence lacking an unambiguous match to a single V gene segment. In an earlier analysis of a few hundred of the donors, V segments were called functional above 56.7% productive rearrangements and were called segregating when the between-donor standard deviation exceeded 5%. A statistical classification framework was developed to diagnose cytomegalovirus status using the catalog of TCR beta chain sequences. In a later analysis, V and J genes were assigned by comparing TCR nucleotide sequences against IMGT/GENE-DB human TR gene sequences. The TCRdist pipeline was used in a later analysis to assign CDR3 sequences and most-parsimonious VDJ recombination scenarios. In a later analysis, each TCR beta chain was defined by its CDR3 amino acid sequence together with its V-gene family, and reads lacking a unique V-gene family were excluded. As a way to deal with suspected cross-contamination and a sequencing artifact, a later analysis dropped 450 to 700 nucleotide sequences that were highly shared and had low generation probability. A later analysis calculated a clonal expansion index for each public chain from normalized within-repertoire ranks of inferred template counts. Generation probabilities in a later analysis came from a VDJ recombination model fitted to out-of-frame rearrangements, and those results were checked against IGoR. Hypergeometric tests were used in a later analysis to score TCR-TCR, TCR-HLA and TCR-CMV co-occurrence, with a repertoire-size bias correction applied to the TCR pairs. A later analysis estimated false discovery rates by permuting HLA or CMV assignments 20 times. In a later analysis, co-occurring TCRs were grouped using DBSCAN, with TCRdist sequence similarity added in when clustering inside HLA-allele-positive subsets. For co-occurrence clustering, repertoires with fewer than 30,000 or more than 120,000 public chains were excluded, along with 5 or 6 repertoires with anomalous nucleotide sharing. Entries here come from immuneACCESS through TCRdb and include only in-frame sequences with V and J called. Some clones fail to appear in such tables; in the studies checked, an unresolved V gene covers under half of the shortfall, and the cause of the remainder is unknown. From that table come the V and J calls and clone size; the DNA was used to work out D and trimming. This sample has fewer than 200,000 clones in its table, and roughly 74% of those were observed once. The ten largest clones capture approximately 2.9% of the sample.

In this chain, TRBV18 is recombined with TRBJ1-4; tentative D gene TRBD1, with 5 bases matching. The sequenced sample was PBMCs. This TCR derives from a female donor in good health and CMV-seronegative. The DNA sequence is TGTGCCAGCTCACCTTCGACAGTGGGTGAAAAACTGTTTTTT. Its protein product is CASSPSTVGEKLFF.